This TCR beta chain was retrieved from a study of cytomegalovirus exposure and HLA in healthy donors. Study findings and constraints: While the bulk of TCR sequences proved rare, some public TCRs turned up in many donors. The authors later found HLA-associated TCR beta chains more clonally expanded than equally common others. With high specificity and sensitivity, the classifier reportedly diagnosed cytomegalovirus status.

Unmatched junction bases numbered 3, after V lost 6 bases and J lost 4 bases. The V gene's germline CDR1 is SNHLY and CDR2 FYNNEI. The CDR3 is made up of 13 amino acids. A word on this clone: What it binds is unknown.

Researchers ran the PCR with 60 Vbeta and 13 Jbeta primers. Measured with immunoSEQ multiplex PCR; TCRdb has only the in-frame clones, and not every one. This table has fewer than 250,000 clones, 82% appearing once. V gene TRBV2 combines with J gene TRBJ2-5; 9 bases line up with TRBD2. This clonotype originated in a man aged 35 to 55 in good health and CMV-seropositive. Sequences were obtained from PBMCs. Here the CDR3 reads CASSPLAGETQYF. In DNA, the CDR3 is TGTGCCAGCAGCCCACTAGCGGGAGAGACCCAGTACTTC.